This T cell receptor (beta chain) was profiled in a study of a mutant IDH1 vaccine in newly diagnosed glioma. Background on the study: Vaccine dosing followed radiotherapy by 4-6 weeks, or accompanied temozolomide cycles. Earlier care involved radiotherapy, temozolomide, or both, and the majority received both.

Time point reported: week 11, during vaccination. One vaccine dose held 300 ug of mutant IDH1 20-mer peptide and came with topical imiquimod. Each astrocytoma in the donors was new, WHO grade 3 or 4, IDH1-mutant and ATRX-lost. The CDR3 spans 15 residues. The V and J ends lost 0 bases and 4 bases respectively, with 13 bases between them. Germline CDR1 reads SGDLS; CDR2 reads YYNGEE. Remarks on this clone: The antigen remains undetermined.

Only in-frame clones appear in the TCRdb table, and some are missing; sequencing was by immunoSEQ multiplex PCR. Here the sample spans under 150,000 clones, roughly 90% being singletons. The material was PBMCs, obtained from a glioma patient whose treatment included an IDH1 peptide vaccine. The sequence was collected from a woman in her forties or fifties with glioma. The V gene is TRBV9, the J gene TRBJ1-2, with a tentative D call TRBD1 (5 bases). The CDR3 sequence is CASSVEGTGFYGYTF. The DNA for the CDR3 is TGTGCCAGCAGCGTAGAGGGGACCGGCTTCTATGGCTACACCTTC.